The 18 T cell receptor beta chains listed next were all sequenced from one sample in a study of naive and memory T cell subsets. An equimolar mix of two oligonucleotides served as the beta constant-region primer for TRBC1 and TRBC2. A single record per CDR3 protein comes from TCRdb applying MiXCR to the UMI-ligation and nested PCR reads. The data hold around 160,000 distinct CDR3 sequences, with about 17% observed a single time. Specimen: naive CD4+ T cells from blood. The receptors derive from a human donor in good health.

The gene calls are TRBV7-2 and TRBJ1-1; 7 bases match TRBD1. Germline CDR1 and CDR2: SGHTA and FQGNSA. V lost 5 bases and J lost 6; bases outside the gene matches: 6. The CDR3 extends over 13 amino acids. Here the CDR3 reads CASSQDRDAEAFF. CDR3 DNA: TGTGCCAGCAGCCAAGACAGGGATGCTGAAGCTTTCTTT. The whole variable domain, filled in from reference TRBV7-2 and TRBJ1-1, reads GAGVSQSPSNKVTEKGKDVELRCDPISGHTALYWYRQSLGQGLEFLIYFQGNSAPDKSGLPSDRFSAERTGGSVSTLTIQRTQQEDSAVYLCASSQDRDAEAFFGQGTRLTVV.

This clonotype was picked up many times. This chain's CDR3 is CASSPQLAPEQFF. CDR3 DNA sequence: TGCGCCAGCAGCCCGCAACTAGCGCCTGAGCAGTTCTTC. V gene TRBV4-1 combines with J gene TRBJ2-1; 7 positions agree with TRBD2. Per the germline V gene, CDR1 is MGHRA and CDR2 is YSYEKL. The CDR3 is 13 residues long. V was pared by 4 bases and J by 9 bases, with 6 bases of the junction left unmatched.

CDR3: CASSTGTGGFVEKLFF. In DNA, the CDR3 is TGCGCCAGCAGTACCGGGACAGGGGGCTTTGTTGAAAAACTGTTTTTT. The chain joins TRBV5-1 to TRBJ1-4, with 12 bases identical to TRBD1. Germline loops: CDR1 SGHRS, CDR2 YFSETQ. V lost 5 bases and J lost 7; bases outside the gene matches: 9. The CDR3 contains 16 residues.

Only a few counts were recorded for this clonotype. At one of its ends the junction is not consistent with the germline gene, which may arise from a read error. The J gene is TRBJ2-7, the V gene TRBV10-3, with 9 bases fitting TRBD2. Germline CDR1 reads ENHRY; CDR2 reads SYGVKD. The CDR3 has 14 amino acids. As DNA, the CDR3 is TGTGCCATCAGTGATCCCCTAGCGGGAACCGTGGACCTCTTT. The encoded protein is CAISDPLAGTVDLF.

This rearrangement joins TRBV7-8 to TRBJ2-2; D may match TRBD1 or TRBD2 (5 bases each). Looked up from germline, CDR1 is SGHVS and CDR2 is FQNEAQ. V was trimmed by 5 bases and J by 0 bases, leaving 10 bases between them. The CDR3 contains 15 residues. In DNA, the CDR3 is TGTGCCAGCAGCCCAGTGGGGGCGAACACCGGGGAGCTGTTTTTT. The encoded protein is CASSPVGANTGELFF.

This clonotype has at least ten counts. The rearrangement uses TRBV15 and TRBJ2-1, with D possibly being TRBD1 (5 bases). CDR1 is LNHNV, CDR2 YYDKDF, per germline (reference sequence). Trimming left V 5 bases short and J 5 bases short, with 13 bases between. The CDR3 loop spans 14 amino acids. This CDR3 is CATSPPATDNEQFF. DNA for the CDR3: TGTGCCACCAGCCCGCCGGCGACAGACAATGAGCAGTTCTTC.

This clonotype was picked up a small number of times. V is TRBV11-2 and J is TRBJ2-1; 10 positions match TRBD2. CDR1 is SGHAT, CDR2 FQNNGV, per germline. After removal of 3 bases from V and 9 bases from J, the junction contained 11 bases not matched to a gene. The CDR3 covers 16 residues. CDR3 DNA sequence: TGTGCCAGCAGCTTCACCGGGACTAGCGCCGGGGGTGAGCAGTTCTTC. Its protein product is CASSFTGTSAGGEQFF.

A few counts support this clonotype. This sequence joins TRBV5-1 and TRBJ1-1; D not resolved. CDR3 length equals 15 residues. Deletions cut 0 bases from V and 4 bases from J, with 13 bases between. CDR1 is SGHRS and CDR2 is YFSETQ in the germline V gene. CDR3 nucleotide sequence: TGCGCCAGCAGCTTGGCTCCAGGAAGTGGCACTGAAGCTTTCTTT. This sequence encodes CASSLAPGSGTEAFF.

This clonotype was found a few times. The chain has TRBV7-9 and TRBJ2-7; TRBD2 agrees at 7 bases. Per the germline V gene, CDR1 is SEHNR and CDR2 is FQNEAQ (reference sequence). The CDR3 contains 17 residues. J was trimmed by 6 bases and V by 4 bases; bases with no gene match: 18. The CDR3 DNA sequence: TGTGCCAGCAGCTCGTCCTCCGGGAGGCCTCCATCAACCGAGCAGTACTTC. Protein: CASSSSSGRPPSTEQYF. The full variable domain, its missing parts supplied by reference TRBV7-9 and TRBJ2-7, is DTGVSQNPRHKITKRGQNVTFRCDPISEHNRLYWYRQTLGQGPEFLTYFQNEAQLEKSRLLSDRFSAERPKGSFSTLEIQRTEQGDSAMYLCASSSSSGRPPSTEQYFGPGTRLTVT.

The chain has TRBV27 and TRBJ2-5; 7 nucleotides agree with TRBD2. The CDR3 has 18 residues. V shed 4 bases, J shed 0 bases, and the junction held 14 bases outside the gene matches. The germline V gene has CDR1 MNHEY and CDR2 SMNVEV (reference sequence). As DNA, the CDR3 is TGTGCCAGCAGTTCCTCTCCCTCGACTAGCCAGTACCAAGAGACCCAGTACTTC. It encodes CASSSSPSTSQYQETQYF.

This sequence joins TRBV20-1 and TRBJ1-1, with D maybe TRBD1 (6 bases). The CDR3 loop spans 14 amino acids. The V end lost 2 bases, the J end lost 0 bases, and 10 bases lay between the germline ends. CDR1 is DFQATT, CDR2 SNEGSKA, per germline (reference sequence). Here the CDR3 reads CSARSDRMNTEAFF. CDR3 nucleotide sequence: TGCAGTGCTAGATCCGACAGGATGAACACTGAAGCTTTCTTT.

The rearrangement uses TRBV3-1 and TRBJ1-2; 8 nucleotides agree with TRBD1. V lost 0 bases and J lost 6; bases outside the gene matches: 15. This CDR3 spans 18 amino acids. Germline CDR1 LGHDT, CDR2 YNNKEL (reference sequence). CDR3 DNA: TGTGCCAGCAGCCAAGATGGGGCAGGGGGCGGAAATAGACATGGCTACACCTTC. As protein: CASSQDGAGGGNRHGYTF.

The V and J genes are TRBV29-1 and TRBJ2-3; D not certain. There are 13 residues in the CDR3. Trimming took 4 bases from V and 0 from J, leaving 8 bases between them. The germline CDR1 and CDR2 sequences are SQVTM and ANQGSEA. CDR3 coding DNA: TGCAGCGTTGTGTCGGCTAGCACAGATACGCAGTATTTT. Its translation is CSVVSASTDTQYF.

The chain has TRBV10-3 and TRBJ2-3; 7 bases match TRBD1. Germline CDR1 and CDR2: ENHRY and SYGVKD. V lost 4 bases, J lost 5 bases, and 12 bases stayed unmatched. The CDR3 covers 16 residues. CDR3 in amino acids: CAISARQGVGRDTQYF. In nucleotides, the CDR3 is TGTGCCATCAGTGCCCGACAGGGCGTTGGAAGAGATACGCAGTATTTT.

There are a few counts of this clonotype. The chain carries TRBV19 and TRBJ2-6; D is unclear. Per germline, CDR1 LNHDA and CDR2 SQIVND (reference sequence). V was pared by 7 bases and J by 0 bases, with 10 bases between. This CDR3 spans 15 amino acids. The CDR3 DNA is TGTGCCAGTACCACACCCCTCTCTGGGGCCAACGTCCTGACTTTC. This gives the protein CASTTPLSGANVLTF. Full variable domain (remainder filled in from reference TRBV19 and TRBJ2-6): DGGITQSPKYLFRKEGQNVTLSCEQNLNHDAMYWYRQDPGQGLRLIYYSQIVNDFQKGDIAEGYSVSREKKESFPLTVTSAQKNPTAFYLCASTTPLSGANVLTFGAGSRLTVL.

This sequence joins TRBV27 and TRBJ2-6, with D perhaps matching TRBD2 (6 bases). The CDR3 is 16 amino acids. CDR1 MNHEY and CDR2 SMNVEV come from the germline V gene (reference sequence). V was cut by 8 bases and J by 0 bases, with 14 bases left in between. CDR3 in amino acids: CASARDFLSGANVLTF. The CDR3 nucleotides are TGTGCCAGCGCTAGGGACTTCCTCTCTGGGGCCAACGTCCTGACTTTC.

Only one count was recorded for this clonotype. Compared with germline, one end of the junction differs, possibly owing to a read error. This chain joins TRBV10-3 and TRBJ2-3; no firm D call. The CDR3 is made up of 11 amino acids. The germline V gene encodes CDR1 ENHRY and CDR2 SYGVKD. CDR3 coding DNA: TGTGCCATCAGAGACACAGATGCGCAGTATTTT. Protein product: CAIRDTDAQYF.

The chain's CDR3 is CASSHLAGGNTGELFF. CDR3 sequence (DNA): TGTGCCAGCAGCCATCTAGCGGGAGGGAACACCGGGGAGCTGTTTTTT. This sequence joins TRBV12-3 or TRBV12-4 and TRBJ2-2; 11 bases align to TRBD2. The CDR3 has 16 residues. J was trimmed by 1 base and V by 6 bases; bases with no gene match: 4.